A single sample is the source of the 20 T cell receptor beta chains below, sequenced in a study of CD8 T cells in Susac syndrome. With random hexamers, roughly 0.45 to 1 ug RNA was reverse transcribed. TCRdb re-analysed the immunoSEQ multiplex PCR reads in MiXCR, keeping a single row per CDR3 protein. The sample contains some 150,000 distinct CDR3 sequences, around 95% of which appear only once. Sequenced material: CD8+ T cells from PBMCs. These receptor sequences come from a human donor with multiple sclerosis.

This clonotype was recorded only once. This chain uses TRBV9 with TRBJ1-1; D unresolved. The V end lost 3 bases, the J end lost 1 base, and 10 bases lay between the germline ends. Germline values: CDR1 SGDLS, CDR2 YYNGEE. The CDR3 totals 14 residues. The CDR3 bases are TGTGCCAGCAGCGGGCTAGGAGGGAACACTGAAGCTTTCTTT. Residues: CASSGLGGNTEAFF. The full variable domain, completed using reference TRBV9 and TRBJ1-1, is DSGVTQTPKHLITATGQRVTLRCSPRSGDLSVYWYQQSLDQGLQFLIQYYNGEERAKGNILERFSAQQFPDLHSELNLSSLELGDSALYFCASSGLGGNTEAFFGQGTRLTVV.

This chain connects TRBV5-1 to TRBJ2-7; no firm D call. Germline V gene lookup returns CDR1 SGHRS and CDR2 YFSETQ. Trimming removed 0 bases at V and 0 bases at J, with 7 bases between. This CDR3 comprises 14 residues. As DNA, the CDR3 is TGCGCCAGCAGCTTGGTCCCGAGCTCCTACGAGCAGTACGTC. Its protein is CASSLVPSSYEQYV.

The chain recombines TRBV7-9 with TRBJ2-1; D possibly uses TRBD1 or TRBD2 (5 bases each). Trimming stripped 7 bases from V and 0 bases from J, with 13 bases between. The CDR3 has 15 residues. Per the germline V gene, CDR1 is SEHNR and CDR2 is FQNEAQ (reference sequence). CDR3: CASTGAGTSYNEQFF. In DNA form, the CDR3 reads TGTGCCAGCACTGGTGCAGGGACCTCCTACAATGAGCAGTTCTTC.

V gene TRBV6-1 combines with J gene TRBJ1-6; D perhaps matches TRBD1 (5 bases). The CDR3 extends over 16 amino acids. The V gene's germline CDR1 is MNHNS and CDR2 SASEGT. V dropped 6 bases and J dropped 2 bases, with 14 bases sitting between them. CDR3 sequence: CASSPGASTYNSPLHF. The CDR3 nucleotides are TGTGCCAGCAGCCCCGGGGCGAGCACCTATAATTCACCCCTCCACTTT.

This clonotype was counted a single time. The chain is built from TRBV15 and TRBJ1-2; 9 bases map to TRBD1. Germline V gene data show CDR1 as LNHNV and CDR2 as YYDKDF (reference sequence). The CDR3 contains 17 residues. The junction had 7 bases not matched to a gene; V was cut back by 0 bases and J by 2 bases. As DNA, the CDR3 is TGTGCCACCAGCAGAGATCGGACAGGGGCGAAAAACTATGGCTACACCTTC. Translation: CATSRDRTGAKNYGYTF.

The chain employs TRBV29-1 and TRBJ2-3, with a tentative D call TRBD2 (6 bases). Germline V lookup: CDR1 SQVTM, CDR2 ANQGSEA. V lost 3 bases and J 0 bases, leaving 19 bases between the germline ends. This CDR3 is 17 amino acids long. For the CDR3, the DNA is TGCAGCGTTGACAACATTCGGGACGGGGGAAGCACAGATACGCAGTATTTT. Translating it yields CSVDNIRDGGSTDTQYF.

The gene calls are TRBV19 and TRBJ1-4; D is unclear. Trimming stripped 7 bases from V and 8 bases from J, with 11 bases between. CDR1 and CDR2 (germline): LNHDA, SQIVND (reference sequence). The CDR3 consists of 12 residues. The DNA of the CDR3 is TGTGCCAGTACCGACACGGAGGAAAAACTGTTTTTT. Translated, it gives CASTDTEEKLFF. Full variable domain (missing parts from reference TRBV19 and TRBJ1-4): DGGITQSPKYLFRKEGQNVTLSCEQNLNHDAMYWYRQDPGQGLRLIYYSQIVNDFQKGDIAEGYSVSREKKESFPLTVTSAQKNPTAFYLCASTDTEEKLFFGSGTQLSVL.

The chain links TRBV2 to TRBJ2-5; D remains ambiguous. V lost 4 bases and J lost 10, with 4 bases in between. CDR3 size: 9 residues. CDR1 and CDR2 (germline): SNHLY, FYNNEI. CDR3 in amino acids: CASSGDQYF. The CDR3 region has the DNA TGTGCCAGCAGTGGGGACCAGTACTTC.

The rearrangement joins TRBV30 to TRBJ2-3, with D possibly being TRBD1 or TRBD2 (5 bases each). The germline V and J ends were trimmed by 3 bases and 6 bases, with 22 bases remaining between them. Germline assignment: CDR1 GTSNPN and CDR2 SVGIG (reference sequence). The CDR3 is 16 amino acids. As DNA, the CDR3 is TGTGCCTGGAGCTCATCGGACTTTTTGGGGCTGGATACGCAGTATTTT. Its protein is CAWSSSDFLGLDTQYF.

The chain recombines TRBV29-1 with TRBJ1-2; TRBD1 is a possible D gene (5 bases). Germline CDR1 SQVTM, CDR2 ANQGSEA. This CDR3 contains 12 residues. The V and J ends lost 4 bases and 8 bases respectively, with 14 bases between them. The CDR3 here is CSVVSGVGGYTF. The CDR3 DNA is TGCAGCGTTGTTTCGGGGGTCGGGGGCTACACCTTC.

J is TRBJ1-1 and V is TRBV27, with 7 bases fitting TRBD1. The CDR3 is 14 residues long. Trimming removed 6 bases from V and 7 bases from J; junction bases left unmatched: 11. Germline V gene lookup returns CDR1 MNHEY and CDR2 SMNVEV (reference sequence). The CDR3 here is CASRSIDRVGEAFF. The CDR3, as DNA: TGTGCCAGCAGATCGATCGACAGGGTGGGTGAAGCTTTCTTT.

V is TRBV7-9 and J is TRBJ2-7; D call uncertain. Germline V gene lookup returns CDR1 SEHNR and CDR2 FQNEAQ (reference sequence). Trimming stripped 5 bases from V and 9 bases from J, with 17 bases between. The CDR3 is made up of 13 amino acids. CDR3 in DNA: TGTGCCAGCAGCCACCCAGCCGGAGTAGGGCAGTACTTC. Residues: CASSHPAGVGQYF.

The chain has TRBV12-3 or TRBV12-4 and TRBJ2-1; unclear D gene. This CDR3 has 14 amino acids. Trimming removed 2 bases at V and 0 bases at J, with 5 bases between. The CDR3 spells CASSLQSSYNEQFF. DNA for the CDR3: TGTGCCAGCAGTTTACAGAGCTCCTACAATGAGCAGTTCTTC.

V is TRBV12-3 or TRBV12-4 and J is TRBJ2-2; D remains ambiguous. V gave up 6 bases and J gave up 6 bases, with 5 bases separating them. The CDR3 is 11 amino acids. The CDR3 sequence is CASRAAGELFF. The CDR3 region has the DNA TGTGCCAGCAGGGCGGCCGGGGAGCTGTTTTTT.

The chain is built from TRBV3-1 and TRBJ2-1; 14 bases fit TRBD2. The junction had 2 bases not matched to a gene; V was cut back by 2 bases and J by 5 bases. In germline, CDR1 is LGHDT, CDR2 YNNKEL (reference sequence). The CDR3 has 16 amino acids. CDR3 DNA: TGTGCCAGCAGCCAACGACTAGCGGGGGGGAACAATGAGCAGTTCTTC. Protein: CASSQRLAGGNNEQFF.

The chain combines TRBV30 with TRBJ1-2; the D is unclear. Trimming removed 4 bases from V and 4 bases from J, with 7 bases in between. The CDR3 extends over 11 amino acids. Germline V gene sequence: CDR1 GTSNPN, CDR2 SVGIG (reference sequence). This CDR3 reads CAWMDAYGYTF. The DNA for the CDR3 is TGTGCCTGGATGGATGCCTATGGCTACACCTTC. The full variable domain, its missing parts supplied by reference TRBV30 and TRBJ1-2, is SQTIHQWPATLVQPVGSPLSLECTVEGTSNPNLYWYRQAAGRGLQLLFYSVGIGQISSEVPQNLSASRPQDRQFILSSKKLLLSDSGFYLCAWMDAYGYTFGSGTRLTVV.

Here the CDR3 DNA reads TGTGCCAGTAGGGCAGGGCCGGAGCAGTTCTTC. It yields the protein CASRAGPEQFF. The J gene is TRBJ2-1, the V gene TRBV19; TRBD1 is a possible D gene (5 bases). Germline values: CDR1 LNHDA, CDR2 SQIVND (reference sequence). This CDR3 has 11 amino acids. The V and J ends lost 6 bases and 10 bases respectively, with 10 bases between them.

The gene calls are TRBV29-1 and TRBJ2-1, with D tentatively TRBD1 or TRBD2 (7 bases each). Looked up from germline, CDR1 is SQVTM and CDR2 is ANQGSEA. V dropped 6 bases and J dropped 2 bases, with 11 bases sitting between them. The CDR3 consists of 13 residues. The CDR3 bases are TGCAGCGTGCAGGGGGGGACCTACAATGAGCAGTTCTTC. It specifies CSVQGGTYNEQFF.

J is TRBJ1-5 and V is TRBV21-1; the tabulated D call, TRBD1, remains unverified against the DNA. TRBV21-1 is assigned pseudogene status. This CDR3 is 14 amino acids long. Written as DNA, the CDR3 is TGTGCCAGCAGCCTGACAGGGGGCGCGGAGCCCCAGCATTTT. It translates to CASSLTGGAEPQHF.

This rearrangement joins TRBV25-1 to TRBJ2-1; 13 bases match TRBD2. The V gene end was trimmed by 8 bases and the J gene end by 10 bases; junction bases not matched to a gene: 8. The CDR3 has 14 residues. CDR1 is MGHDK and CDR2 is SYGVNS in the germline V gene. CDR3 in DNA: TGTGCCAGCGGAACTAGCGGGGGGGCCAACGAGCAGTTCTTC. Translation gives CASGTSGGANEQFF.